The rows below give T cell receptor beta chains drawn from one sample of a study of blood T cell repertoires in COVID-19. Profiled with immunoSEQ multiplex PCR; TCRdb holds only in-frame clones, not every one. The sample carries about 210,000 clones, roughly 85% recorded once. Sequencing was done on a sample of peripheral blood. The receptors come from a woman in her sixties or seventies with COVID-19, enrolled during active disease. Each CDR3 is given with its conserved first and last residue. The D gene is left open where the match is weak. Clone size is stated in some rows and not others, as once, few, many or a class when expanded.

D: -
V: TRBV5-4
size: -
J: TRBJ1-1
CDR3: CASSLGVMNTEAFF
DNA: TGTGCCAGCAGCTTAGGGGTAATGAACACTGAAGCTTTCTTT

D: TRBD2
V: TRBV5-1
size: -
J: TRBJ2-2
CDR3: CASSLGASGTITGELFF
DNA: TGCGCCAGCAGCTTGGGGGCTAGCGGGACAATCACCGGGGAGCTGTTTTTT

D: TRBD1
V: TRBV25-1
size: -
J: TRBJ1-1
CDR3: CASRTQGGDTEAFF
DNA: TGTGCCAGCAGAACACAGGGGGGGGACACTGAAGCTTTCTTT

D: -
V: TRBV10-3
size: -
J: TRBJ1-1
CDR3: CAISEGRGEAFF
DNA: TGTGCCATCAGTGAGGGTCGGGGAGAAGCTTTCTTT

D: TRBD1
V: TRBV7-2
size: -
J: TRBJ1-1
CDR3: CASSWDRGPEGAFF
DNA: TGTGCCAGCAGCTGGGACAGGGGACCGGAGGGAGCTTTCTTT

D: -
V: TRBV27
size: -
J: TRBJ1-1
CDR3: CASSSRLSSEAFF
DNA: TGTGCCAGCAGTTCGAGGTTATCATCTGAAGCTTTCTTT

D: -
V: TRBV6-1
size: -
J: TRBJ2-7
CDR3: CASREVPNSLMHEQYF
DNA: TGTGCCAGCAGGGAAGTACCGAACAGTTTGATGCACGAGCAGTACTTC

D: -
V: TRBV5-5
size: once
J: TRBJ1-5
CDR3: CASSSQGYSNQPQHF
DNA: TGTGCCAGCAGCTCCCAGGGCTATAGCAATCAGCCCCAGCATTTT

D: -
V: TRBV12-3/TRBV12-4
size: -
J: TRBJ1-5
CDR3: CASNYREGQPQHF
DNA: TGTGCCAGCAACTACAGGGAAGGTCAGCCCCAGCATTTT

D: TRBD1
V: TRBV7-6
size: -
J: TRBJ1-3
CDR3: CASSLGVPGQVNSGNTIYF
DNA: TGTGCCAGCAGCTTAGGGGTCCCGGGACAGGTGAACTCTGGAAACACCATATATTTT

D: TRBD1
V: TRBV6-5
size: once
J: TRBJ1-5
CDR3: CATRDRFSNQPQHF
DNA: TGTGCCACTAGGGACAGGTTTAGCAATCAGCCCCAGCATTTT

D: -
V: TRBV30
size: -
J: TRBJ1-5
CDR3: CAWTRGRGQPQHF
DNA: TGTGCCTGGACCAGGGGAAGGGGTCAGCCCCAGCATTTT

D: -
V: TRBV2
size: few
J: TRBJ1-5
CDR3: CASSPDGGQPQHF
DNA: TGTGCCAGCAGCCCCGACGGAGGGCAGCCCCAGCATTTT

D: -
V: TRBV2
size: -
J: TRBJ1-6
CDR3: CASSERENSPLHF
DNA: TGTGCCAGCAGTGAAAGGGAGAATTCACCCCTCCACTTT

D: -
V: TRBV5-6
size: -
J: TRBJ2-5
CDR3: CASSIGTAGTQYF
DNA: TGTGCCAGCAGCATAGGGACTGCTGGGACCCAGTACTTC

D: -
V: TRBV18
size: -
J: TRBJ2-2
CDR3: CASSRTAEGYTGELFF
DNA: TGTGCCAGCTCACGAACCGCGGAGGGGTACACCGGGGAGCTGTTTTTT

D: -
V: TRBV3-1/TRBV3-2
size: once
J: TRBJ1-1
CDR3: CASSQEGRNTEAFF
DNA: TGTGCCAGCAGCCAAGAGGGCAGGAACACTGAAGCTTTCTTT

D: TRBD1
V: TRBV6-2/TRBV6-3
size: -
J: TRBJ1-1
CDR3: CASSNTGTGRTEAFF
DNA: TGTGCCAGCAGTAATACCGGGACAGGTCGCACTGAAGCTTTCTTT

D: -
V: TRBV5-4
size: -
J: TRBJ1-4
CDR3: CASSLGAGRREKLFF
DNA: TGTGCCAGCAGCTTGGGGGCAGGGCGGCGTGAAAAACTGTTTTTT

D: -
V: TRBV10-3
size: -
J: TRBJ1-1
CDR3: CATMTDIPEAFF
DNA: TGTGCCACGATGACAGACATCCCTGAAGCTTTCTTT

D: -
V: TRBV19
size: -
J: TRBJ2-3
CDR3: CASSIGPPDGSDTQYF
DNA: TGTGCCAGTAGTATAGGACCCCCCGACGGGTCAGATACGCAGTATTTT

D: -
V: TRBV7-2
size: -
J: TRBJ1-4
CDR3: CASSPRQAANEKLFF
DNA: TGTGCCAGCAGCCCCCGACAGGCAGCGAATGAAAAACTGTTTTTT

D: -
V: TRBV4-3
size: once
J: TRBJ2-1
CDR3: CASSLTSSYNEQFF
DNA: TGCGCCAGCAGCCTGACTAGTTCCTACAATGAGCAGTTCTTC

D: -
V: TRBV9
size: few
J: TRBJ1-5
CDR3: CASSSFTGQPQHF
DNA: TGTGCCAGCAGCTCTTTCACCGGTCAGCCCCAGCATTTT

D: -
V: TRBV11-1
size: few
J: TRBJ1-6
CDR3: CASSVQGNGNSPLHF
DNA: TGTGCCAGCAGCGTCCAGGGGAATGGTAATTCACCCCTCCACTTT

D: TRBD2
V: TRBV4-1
size: -
J: TRBJ2-7
CDR3: CASSPTSGAPYEQYF
DNA: TGCGCCAGCAGCCCAACAAGCGGGGCACCCTACGAGCAGTACTTC

D: -
V: TRBV5-4
size: -
J: TRBJ1-6
CDR3: CASSFYRSPLHF
DNA: TGTGCCAGCAGCTTCTATCGTTCACCCCTCCACTTT

D: TRBD1
V: TRBV5-6
size: once
J: TRBJ1-3
CDR3: CASAPGTGHLLDTIYF
DNA: TGTGCCAGCGCCCCCGGGACAGGCCACCTCTTGGACACCATATATTTT

D: -
V: TRBV19
size: -
J: TRBJ1-2
CDR3: CASSINSLPYGYTF
DNA: TGTGCCAGTAGTATTAACAGCCTACCCTATGGCTACACCTTC

D: -
V: TRBV6-2/TRBV6-3
size: -
J: TRBJ1-3
CDR3: CASSSAGAGGNTIYF
DNA: TGTGCCAGCAGTTCCGCAGGGGCAGGAGGAAACACCATATATTTT

D: -
V: TRBV27
size: few
J: TRBJ2-7
CDR3: CASRQDSALGTPYEQYF
DNA: TGTGCCAGCAGACAGGACAGTGCTTTGGGGACACCCTACGAGCAGTACTTC